Here is one TCR beta chain with its context. The data originate from a study of blood T cell repertoires in COVID-19. The CDR3 is made up of 12 amino acids. V lost 3 bases, J lost 15 bases, and 16 bases lay in between. Original processing methods: Reference gene primer amplification yielded estimated nucleated cell counts. TCRdb keeps only in-frame clones here, not all; method: immunoSEQ multiplex PCR. The V and J calls and clone size were taken over from that table, and D and trimming were inferred from the DNA. The table records roughly 57,000 clones, around three quarters of them present only once.

This sequence joins TRBV12-3 or TRBV12-4 and TRBJ2-3, with D tentatively TRBD2 (6 bases). The sample was peripheral blood. The source of this sequence is a man aged 55-75 years with acute or convalescent COVID-19. The DNA of the CDR3 is TGTGCCAGCAGTTTCCAACCGGGACTCCCCTATTTT. Its translation is CASSFQPGLPYF.